A single sample gave rise to the 28 T cell receptor beta chains below, sequenced in a study of blood T cell repertoires in COVID-19. Profiled with immunoSEQ multiplex PCR; TCRdb holds only in-frame clones, not every one. The repertoire has fewer than 200,000 clones, approximately 85% of them found once; the top ten carry less than 9%. The specimen sequenced was peripheral blood. The source is a woman aged 60-75 years with acute or convalescent COVID-19.

Only one count was recorded for this clone. The chain links TRBV9 to TRBJ1-4; TRBD1 matches at 11 bases. Trimming at V came to 4 bases and at J to 6 bases, leaving 8 bases not matched to a gene. The CDR3 sequence is 16 residues long. Germline CDR1 and CDR2: SGDLS and YYNGEE. This CDR3 reads CASSFGQGAKDEKLFF. CDR3 nucleotide sequence: TGTGCCAGCAGCTTTGGACAGGGGGCTAAGGATGAAAAACTGTTTTTT.

The chain links TRBV19 to TRBJ1-5; 8 nucleotides line up with TRBD1. V lost 5 bases, J lost 9 bases, and 6 bases stayed unmatched. This CDR3 region has 13 residues. Germline V gene sequence: CDR1 LNHDA, CDR2 SQIVND (reference sequence). This CDR3 reads CASSSGGGTPQHF. The CDR3 DNA reads TGTGCCAGTAGTTCAGGGGGCGGGACGCCCCAGCATTTT.

The chain carries TRBV5-1 and TRBJ1-3, with a possible D match to TRBD1 (6 bases). The V gene lost 0 bases and the J gene lost 3 bases, with 13 bases spanning the gap. This CDR3 spans 16 amino acids. Germline-derived CDR1 and CDR2 are SGHRS and YFSETQ. This CDR3 is CASSLAGGLYGNTIYF. The CDR3 nucleotides are TGCGCCAGCAGCTTGGCCGGGGGGCTGTATGGAAACACCATATATTTT.

The V call is TRBV28, the J call TRBJ1-1, with a tentative D call TRBD1 (5 bases). V was clipped by 3 bases and J by 5 bases, with 13 bases between them. The germline V gene encodes CDR1 MDHEN and CDR2 SYDVKM. The CDR3 is made up of 14 amino acids. In DNA form, the CDR3 reads TGTGCCAGCAGTTTGGGTAGGAGGGGTACTGAAGCTTTCTTT. Translated: CASSLGRRGTEAFF.

On this clone itself: The same CDR3 is also encoded by other DNA sequences in this sample. The genes are TRBV6-1 and TRBJ1-2, with D perhaps TRBD1 (6 bases). V was pared by 2 bases and J by 5 bases, with 9 bases between. The germline CDR1 and CDR2 sequences are MNHNS and SASEGT. This CDR3 contains 13 residues. The CDR3 protein is CASSEPRGYGYTF. The CDR3 DNA sequence: TGTGCCAGCAGTGAACCGAGGGGGTATGGCTACACCTTC.

The chain uses TRBV2 and TRBJ1-3; D is possibly TRBD1 (6 bases). Trimming left V 6 bases short and J 0 bases short, with 21 bases between. The CDR3 is made up of 18 amino acids. From germline, CDR1 is SNHLY and CDR2 FYNNEI. Written as DNA, the CDR3 is TGTGCCAGCAGCCGCGACAGGTCGGGAAAGGGCTCTGGAAACACCATATATTTT. Its protein is CASSRDRSGKGSGNTIYF.

This chain joins TRBV12-3 or TRBV12-4 and TRBJ1-1; D call uncertain. Trimming removed 9 bases at V and 5 bases at J, with 16 bases between. There are 13 residues in the CDR3. CDR3 DNA sequence: TGTGCCAGTCTCTTTTCTGCGGGTACTGAAGCTTTCTTT. It translates to CASLFSAGTEAFF.

The J gene is TRBJ2-1, the V gene TRBV5-4, with TRBD2 identical over 10 bases. The germline V gene encodes CDR1 SGHNT and CDR2 YYREEE (reference sequence). Trimming at V came to 4 bases and at J to 9 bases, leaving 10 bases not matched to a gene. This CDR3 spans 15 amino acids. As DNA, the CDR3 is TGTGCCAGCAGCGCCCCTAGCGGGAGTTCATCTGAGCAGTTCTTC. It is translated as CASSAPSGSSSEQFF.

This clone was observed a single time. This chain connects TRBV18 to TRBJ2-2; TRBD2 matches at 7 bases. The CDR3 extends over 16 amino acids. Germline V gives CDR1 KGHSH, CDR2 LQKENI. Unmatched junction bases numbered 10, after V lost 4 bases and J lost 5 bases. The DNA for the CDR3 is TGTGCCAGCTCACGCGCGAGCGGGGCCGCGACCGGGGAGCTGTTTTTT. It specifies CASSRASGAATGELFF.

The chain carries TRBV29-1 and TRBJ2-7; weak D call: TRBD1 (6 bases). Trimming left V 5 bases short and J 0 bases short, with 17 bases between. The CDR3 has 15 amino acids. The germline CDR1 and CDR2 sequences are SQVTM and ANQGSEA. CDR3 region: CSVSPPDRSSYEQYF. DNA of the CDR3: TGCAGCGTTTCCCCTCCGGACAGAAGCTCCTACGAGCAGTACTTC.

This rearrangement joins TRBV7-2 to TRBJ2-7; D might be TRBD1 (5 bases). Trimming took 3 bases from V and 2 from J, leaving 11 bases between them. Germline values: CDR1 SGHTA, CDR2 FQGNSA. The CDR3 is 14 amino acids. Here the CDR3 reads CASSLGRSAYEQYV. The CDR3 region has the DNA TGTGCCAGCAGCTTGGGGCGTTCCGCCTACGAGCAGTACGTC.

V gene TRBV24-1 combines with J gene TRBJ1-3, with TRBD1 identical over 7 bases. This CDR3 region has 15 residues. The junction had 7 bases not matched to a gene; V was cut back by 0 bases and J by 9 bases. The germline CDR1 and CDR2 sequences are KGHDR and SFDVKD. The CDR3 DNA reads TGTGCCACCAGTGATTTGGACAGGGACTTATGCACCATATATTTT. It yields the protein CATSDLDRDLCTIYF.

This chain connects TRBV10-3 to TRBJ1-2; no reliable D call. The CDR3 spans 11 residues. Germline V gene data show CDR1 as ENHRY and CDR2 as SYGVKD. V was trimmed by 2 bases and J by 8 bases, leaving 6 bases between them. The CDR3 sequence is CAISEANGYTF. In nucleotides, the CDR3 is TGTGCCATCAGTGAGGCGAACGGCTACACCTTC.

The J gene is TRBJ2-3, the V gene TRBV11-3; 11 positions match TRBD2. Germline values: CDR1 SGHNT, CDR2 YENEEA. V lost 4 bases to trimming and J lost 2 bases; unmatched junction nucleotides: 8. The length of the CDR3 is 17 residues. As DNA, the CDR3 is TGTGCCAGCAGCTCGCCCACACTAGCGGGAGTCACAGATACGCAGTATTTT. Its protein product is CASSSPTLAGVTDTQYF.

This clone was picked up one time. V is TRBV15 and J is TRBJ1-1; 7 bases map to TRBD1. This CDR3 is 15 amino acids long. The ends lost 3 bases at V and 1 base at J; junction bases unmatched: 5. CDR1 LNHNV and CDR2 YYDKDF come from the germline V gene (reference sequence). The CDR3 region is CATSSPGQPNTEAFF. The CDR3 DNA reads TGTGCCACCAGCAGCCCGGGACAGCCGAACACTGAAGCTTTCTTT.

The rearrangement joins TRBV24-1 to TRBJ2-3; a possible D gene is TRBD1 (5 bases). CDR1 KGHDR and CDR2 SFDVKD come from the germline V gene. V lost 0 bases and J 6 bases, leaving 9 bases between the germline ends. The length of the CDR3 is 14 residues. This CDR3 reads CATSDLQGSDTQYF. CDR3 nucleotide sequence: TGTGCCACCAGTGATTTGCAGGGCTCGGATACGCAGTATTTT.

The chain recombines TRBV5-1 with TRBJ2-3; TRBD2 matches 7 bases. V dropped 2 bases and J dropped 1; count of bases not matched to a gene: 7. The CDR3 runs 16 residues. Germline-derived CDR1 and CDR2 are SGHRS and YFSETQ. The CDR3 nucleotides read TGCGCCAGCAGCTTTAGGGCGGGAGCGGGCACAGATACGCAGTATTTT. It is translated as CASSFRAGAGTDTQYF.

The chain links TRBV29-1 to TRBJ2-7; D is unclear. The CDR3 is 11 amino acids. CDR1 and CDR2 (germline): SQVTM, ANQGSEA. V lost 8 bases and J 7 bases, leaving 15 bases between the germline ends. CDR3 nucleotides: TGCAGCATCCGGGTGCTACGGGAGCAGTACTTC. This encodes CSIRVLREQYF.

This clone was observed a few times. The chain links TRBV7-9 to TRBJ2-7; 7 nucleotides match TRBD2. CDR1 and CDR2 (germline): SEHNR, FQNEAQ (reference sequence). V was clipped by 1 base and J by 0 bases; unmatched bases: 3. The CDR3 has 15 amino acids. Written as DNA, the CDR3 is TGTGCCAGCAGCTTAGGAACTAGCGCCTCCTACGAGCAGTACTTC. Amino acids: CASSLGTSASYEQYF.

The V call is TRBV24-1, the J call TRBJ2-3; possible D gene TRBD2, 6 bases. This CDR3 spans 16 amino acids. Between the trimmed V and J ends, which lost 4 bases and 0 bases, there was a span of 13 bases. Germline V gene lookup returns CDR1 KGHDR and CDR2 SFDVKD. The CDR3 loop reads CATSETGLTSTDTQYF. In DNA form, the CDR3 reads TGTGCCACCAGTGAAACGGGACTGACCAGCACAGATACGCAGTATTTT.

This chain uses TRBV6-5 with TRBJ2-7; 12 nucleotides match TRBD2. Trimming took 4 bases from V and 4 from J; bases not matched to a gene: 5. Germline assignment: CDR1 MNHEY and CDR2 SVGAGI. The CDR3 extends over 15 amino acids. The CDR3 region is CASSSPTSGRYEQYF. The DNA of the CDR3 is TGTGCCAGCAGTTCGCCGACTAGCGGGAGATACGAGCAGTACTTC.

The J gene is TRBJ1-2, the V gene TRBV27; 7 bases are a match to TRBD1. This CDR3 comprises 13 residues. V dropped 8 bases and J dropped 1; count of bases not matched to a gene: 4. Germline CDR1 is MNHEY and CDR2 is SMNVEV (reference sequence). CDR3 protein: CASGRQGNYGYTF. The CDR3, as DNA: TGTGCCAGCGGAAGACAGGGTAACTATGGCTACACCTTC.

This sequence joins TRBV19 and TRBJ1-5; D uncertain. Deletions cut 3 bases from V and 0 bases from J, with 6 bases between. The CDR3 sequence is 14 residues long. Germline loops: CDR1 LNHDA, CDR2 SQIVND (reference sequence). The CDR3 DNA reads as TGTGCCAGTAGTATTCCGGGTAGCAATCAGCCCCAGCATTTT. It codes for CASSIPGSNQPQHF.

The genes are TRBV29-1 and TRBJ2-3; 14 nucleotides agree with TRBD2. Trimming at V came to 7 bases and at J to 6 bases, leaving 6 bases not matched to a gene. The CDR3 has 14 residues. The germline CDR1 and CDR2 sequences are SQVTM and ANQGSEA. The CDR3 nucleotides are TGCAGCGCTTCGACTAGCGGGAGGGCCGATACGCAGTATTTT. This sequence encodes CSASTSGRADTQYF.

V usage is TRBV6-2 or TRBV6-3 and J usage is TRBJ2-7; TRBD2 agrees at 11 bases. The germline V gene has CDR1 MNHEY and CDR2 SVGEGT. V trimming: 6 bases; J trimming: 5 bases; junction bases outside the gene matches: 21. CDR3 length: 19 amino acids. The CDR3 protein is CASSLSGRGQLRWSNEQYF. CDR3 nucleotide sequence: TGTGCCAGCAGCCTTAGCGGGAGGGGCCAACTGAGATGGTCCAACGAGCAGTACTTC.

The chain couples TRBV19 to TRBJ2-6, with D perhaps matching TRBD1 (5 bases). Germline V gene data show CDR1 as LNHDA and CDR2 as SQIVND (reference sequence). The ends were cut back, 7 bases at V and 0 bases at J, with 16 bases in the middle. The CDR3 has 17 amino acids. DNA for the CDR3: TGTGCCAGTACCCCGGCAGGGCGCTCCTCTGGGGCCAACGTCCTGACTTTC. It specifies CASTPAGRSSGANVLTF. The full variable domain, completed using reference TRBV19 and TRBJ2-6, is DGGITQSPKYLFRKEGQNVTLSCEQNLNHDAMYWYRQDPGQGLRLIYYSQIVNDFQKGDIAEGYSVSREKKESFPLTVTSAQKNPTAFYLCASTPAGRSSGANVLTFGAGSRLTVL.

J is TRBJ2-2 and V is TRBV7-3; TRBD2 is a possible D gene (7 bases). The germline V gene has CDR1 SGHTA and CDR2 FQGTGA. The CDR3 sequence is 16 residues long. V gave up 5 bases and J gave up 1 base, with 14 bases separating them. The CDR3 nucleotides are TGTGCCAGCAGCCCCCGAGGGGGGGGGAACACCGGGGAGCTGTTTTTT. Translating gives CASSPRGGGNTGELFF.

The rearrangement uses TRBV12-3 or TRBV12-4 and TRBJ2-2; unclear D gene. The CDR3 is made up of 13 amino acids. V was pared by 8 bases and J by 5 bases, with 12 bases between. This CDR3 reads CASSTRSTGELFF. The DNA of the CDR3 is TGTGCCAGCTCGACCAGGTCTACCGGGGAGCTGTTTTTT.